This section outlines one T cell receptor beta chain sequence together with its context. Recruitment covered 25 or so US areas and drew participants whose ages spanned 18 to 89 years. Clones were sequenced by immunoSEQ multiplex PCR, and TCRdb holds only the in-frame ones, with some missing. The repertoire holds 150,000 to 200,000 clones, with 78% as singletons. The source of the sample is a study of blood T cell repertoires in COVID-19. The ends were cut back, 1 base at V and 2 bases at J, with 11 bases in the middle. In germline, CDR1 is SEHNR, CDR2 FQNEAQ (reference sequence). The CDR3 is 15 amino acids.

The specimen was PBMCs or T cells enriched from blood (not recorded which). The receptor was derived from a woman aged 50 to 65 who had recovered from COVID-19. The gene calls are TRBV7-9 and TRBJ1-1, with D possibly TRBD1 on 6 matching bases. CDR3 amino acids: CASSLEGGDNTEAFF. DNA of the CDR3: TGTGCCAGCAGCTTAGAAGGGGGGGACAACACTGAAGCTTTCTTT.